This record covers a single T cell receptor (beta chain). This CDR3 comprises 15 residues. Germline-derived CDR1 and CDR2 are MNHNY and SVGAGI (reference sequence). The V end lost 6 bases, the J end lost 0 bases, and 12 bases lay between the germline ends. This sample was included in a study of blood T cell repertoires in COVID-19. Study-level information: The United States, Italy and Spain provided the acute and convalescent COVID-19 samples. In each case, the material was cDNA or gDNA derived from T cells, B-cell-depleted T cells, or PBMCs.

Original methodology: Cell counts per sample came from amplifying reference gene primers. Sequencing used immunoSEQ multiplex PCR; TCRdb keeps in-frame clones, though not all of them. V and J calls and clone size come straight from that table; D and trimming were deduced from the DNA. The table lists around 9,500 clones, around 90% of them singletons. Input material: peripheral blood. The TCR comes from a woman aged 50 to 60 with active COVID-19. The chain carries TRBV6-6 and TRBJ2-1; D may be TRBD1 (5 bases). For the CDR3, the DNA is TGTGCCAGCAGACTGCCAGGGTACTCCTACAATGAGCAGTTCTTC. This gives the protein CASRLPGYSYNEQFF.